This is a list of T cell receptor beta chains from one sample in a study of blood T cell repertoires in COVID-19. Data came from immunoSEQ multiplex PCR; TCRdb stores just in-frame clones and leaves some out. Found here are tens of thousands of clones, 80% to 90% of them singletons; the top ten hold around 2.9%. What was sequenced was peripheral blood. Receptors originate from a man aged 45-65 years with COVID-19, enrolled during active disease. Both conserved end residues are part of each CDR3. Fields, in order: clone size, D gene, V gene, J gene, CDR3 DNA, CDR3 protein. The D gene is left open where the match is weak. Where a row states a size, it is once, few, many or the class of an expanded clone; other rows omit it.

clone size: .
D gene: .
V gene: TRBV3-1/TRBV3-2
J gene: TRBJ1-6
CDR3 DNA: TGTGCCAGCAGCCAAGGTGCCCGGACAGATCCTAATTCACCCCTCCACTTT
CDR3 protein: CASSQGARTDPNSPLHF

clone size: once
D gene: TRBD1
V gene: TRBV11-3
J gene: TRBJ2-1
CDR3 DNA: TGTGCCAGCAGCAGGGGAAAGGCAGGGGGCAATGAGCAGTTCTTC
CDR3 protein: CASSRGKAGGNEQFF

clone size: .
D gene: .
V gene: TRBV7-9
J gene: TRBJ1-3
CDR3 DNA: TGTGCCAGCAGCTTAATCAGCTCTGGAAACACCATATATTTT
CDR3 protein: CASSLISSGNTIYF

clone size: .
D gene: .
V gene: TRBV7-2
J gene: TRBJ1-6
CDR3 DNA: TGTGCCAGCAGCTTAGTAGAACAGGTTTACTATAATTCACCCCTCCACTTT
CDR3 protein: CASSLVEQVYYNSPLHF

clone size: .
D gene: TRBD2
V gene: TRBV6-5
J gene: TRBJ2-3
CDR3 DNA: TGTGCCAGCAGAAGGACTAGCGGGGACACAGATACGCAGTATTTT
CDR3 protein: CASRRTSGDTDTQYF

clone size: .
D gene: .
V gene: TRBV30
J gene: TRBJ1-2
CDR3 DNA: TGTGCCTGGAGTGTACGGCAGGGTGGCTACACCTTC
CDR3 protein: CAWSVRQGGYTF

clone size: few
D gene: .
V gene: TRBV6-5
J gene: TRBJ2-7
CDR3 DNA: TGTGCCAGCAGTCCCCGAGGGGGGGCCTCCTACGAGCAGTACTTC
CDR3 protein: CASSPRGGASYEQYF

clone size: .
D gene: .
V gene: TRBV15
J gene: TRBJ1-1
CDR3 DNA: TGTGCCACCAGCAGAGAAAAGGGGAGGACTTTCTTT
CDR3 protein: CATSREKGRTFF

clone size: .
D gene: TRBD1
V gene: TRBV5-6
J gene: TRBJ1-2
CDR3 DNA: TGTGCCAGCAGCTTCGACAGGGAGGGCTACACCTTC
CDR3 protein: CASSFDREGYTF

clone size: .
D gene: TRBD2
V gene: TRBV6-2/TRBV6-3
J gene: TRBJ2-7
CDR3 DNA: TGTGCCAGCAGACCTAGCGGGGGGTCCTACGAGCAGTACTTC
CDR3 protein: CASRPSGGSYEQYF

clone size: .
D gene: TRBD1
V gene: TRBV15
J gene: TRBJ1-1
CDR3 DNA: TGTGCCACCAGCAGAGGGGGGACAGGGGTGGATGAAGCTTTCTTT
CDR3 protein: CATSRGGTGVDEAFF

clone size: .
D gene: TRBD2
V gene: TRBV7-3
J gene: TRBJ2-1
CDR3 DNA: TGTGCCAGCAGCTTAGGACTAGCGGGGAACTTTGATGAGCAGTTCTTC
CDR3 protein: CASSLGLAGNFDEQFF

clone size: .
D gene: .
V gene: TRBV5-5
J gene: TRBJ1-1
CDR3 DNA: TGTGCCAGCAGCTTTGGCACAGGGCGGGTAGAAGCTTTCTTT
CDR3 protein: CASSFGTGRVEAFF

clone size: .
D gene: TRBD1
V gene: TRBV5-1
J gene: TRBJ1-4
CDR3 DNA: TGCGCCAGCAGCTCACTAAGACAGGGTCCCAATGAAAAACTGTTTTTT
CDR3 protein: CASSSLRQGPNEKLFF

clone size: .
D gene: TRBD1
V gene: TRBV4-1
J gene: TRBJ1-5
CDR3 DNA: TGCGCCAGCAGCCAAGCCCTGGGACAGGGGAATAGCAATCAGCCCCAGCATTTT
CDR3 protein: CASSQALGQGNSNQPQHF

clone size: .
D gene: .
V gene: TRBV5-1
J gene: TRBJ2-2
CDR3 DNA: TGCGCCAGCGCCATTCGGACAATGAACACCGGGGAGCTGTTTTTT
CDR3 protein: CASAIRTMNTGELFF

clone size: .
D gene: TRBD1
V gene: TRBV7-2
J gene: TRBJ2-2
CDR3 DNA: TGTGCCAGCAGCTTCCGGGACAGGGCGACCGGGGAGCTGTTTTTT
CDR3 protein: CASSFRDRATGELFF

clone size: .
D gene: .
V gene: TRBV27
J gene: TRBJ2-1
CDR3 DNA: TGTGCCAGCAGTTTTTGGACAAACTACAATGAGCAGTTCTTC
CDR3 protein: CASSFWTNYNEQFF

clone size: .
D gene: .
V gene: TRBV11-3
J gene: TRBJ1-2
CDR3 DNA: TGTGCCAGCAGCTTAGATAGCGGTTATGGCTACACCTTC
CDR3 protein: CASSLDSGYGYTF

clone size: .
D gene: .
V gene: TRBV12-3/TRBV12-4
J gene: TRBJ2-5
CDR3 DNA: TGTGCCAGCAGTAACAGCGGAGGAGTGACCCAGTACTTC
CDR3 protein: CASSNSGGVTQYF

clone size: few
D gene: .
V gene: TRBV27
J gene: TRBJ2-2
CDR3 DNA: TGTGCCAGCAGTTTATCGAGTTTGGTGAACACCGGGGAGCTGTTTTTT
CDR3 protein: CASSLSSLVNTGELFF

clone size: .
D gene: .
V gene: TRBV2
J gene: TRBJ1-6
CDR3 DNA: TGTGCCAGCAGTGATTTGGGGGGTGCAAATTCACCCCTCCACTTT
CDR3 protein: CASSDLGGANSPLHF

clone size: .
D gene: TRBD1
V gene: TRBV5-4
J gene: TRBJ1-1
CDR3 DNA: TGTGCCAGCACCGGGACAGGGAGGACTGAAGCTTTCTTT
CDR3 protein: CASTGTGRTEAFF

clone size: .
D gene: .
V gene: TRBV5-6
J gene: TRBJ1-2
CDR3 DNA: TGTGCCAGCAGCTGGGGCAGGGAAAGGTCTGGCTACACCTTC
CDR3 protein: CASSWGRERSGYTF

clone size: .
D gene: TRBD1
V gene: TRBV28
J gene: TRBJ1-2
CDR3 DNA: TGTGCCAGCAGTTTACAGGTCACCGGGACAGGGATCTATGGCTACACCTTC
CDR3 protein: CASSLQVTGTGIYGYTF

clone size: .
D gene: TRBD2
V gene: TRBV3-1/TRBV3-2
J gene: TRBJ2-5
CDR3 DNA: TGTGCCAGCGGGAGCGGGGGTGTTGAGACCCAGTACTTC
CDR3 protein: CASGSGGVETQYF

clone size: .
D gene: TRBD1
V gene: TRBV5-1
J gene: TRBJ2-5
CDR3 DNA: TGCGCCAGCAGCTTGGAACAGGGGGTGTATGAGACCCAGTACTTC
CDR3 protein: CASSLEQGVYETQYF

clone size: .
D gene: .
V gene: TRBV19
J gene: TRBJ1-5
CDR3 DNA: TGTGCCAGTAGTGCCGGGTATGGTAGCAATCAGCCCCAGCATTTT
CDR3 protein: CASSAGYGSNQPQHF

clone size: once
D gene: TRBD1
V gene: TRBV5-4
J gene: TRBJ2-7
CDR3 DNA: TGTGCCAGCAGCTTGACAGGGGGAAACGAGCAGTACTTC
CDR3 protein: CASSLTGGNEQYF

clone size: .
D gene: TRBD2
V gene: TRBV5-1
J gene: TRBJ2-3
CDR3 DNA: TGCGCCAGCAGCTTGTTACTAGCGGGGGAAGTTGTCGATACGCAGTATTTT
CDR3 protein: CASSLLLAGEVVDTQYF

clone size: .
D gene: .
V gene: TRBV5-8
J gene: TRBJ2-3
CDR3 DNA: TGTGCCAGCAGCTTGAGACAGGCGCAAGATACGCAGTATTTT
CDR3 protein: CASSLRQAQDTQYF

clone size: .
D gene: TRBD1
V gene: TRBV5-8
J gene: TRBJ1-3
CDR3 DNA: TGTGCCAGCAGCTGGGACAGGCGGGAAACTGGAAACACCATATATTTT
CDR3 protein: CASSWDRRETGNTIYF

clone size: .
D gene: .
V gene: TRBV19
J gene: TRBJ1-1
CDR3 DNA: TGTGCCAGTAGTATAGATCGGGGCACTGAAGCTTTCTTT
CDR3 protein: CASSIDRGTEAFF

clone size: .
D gene: .
V gene: TRBV30
J gene: TRBJ1-3
CDR3 DNA: TGTGCCTGGAGCCCATCTGGAAACACCATATATTTT
CDR3 protein: CAWSPSGNTIYF

clone size: once
D gene: TRBD2
V gene: TRBV6-5
J gene: TRBJ2-7
CDR3 DNA: TGTGCCAGCACCCGGACTAGCGGGGGGGCCGACGAGCAGTACTTC
CDR3 protein: CASTRTSGGADEQYF